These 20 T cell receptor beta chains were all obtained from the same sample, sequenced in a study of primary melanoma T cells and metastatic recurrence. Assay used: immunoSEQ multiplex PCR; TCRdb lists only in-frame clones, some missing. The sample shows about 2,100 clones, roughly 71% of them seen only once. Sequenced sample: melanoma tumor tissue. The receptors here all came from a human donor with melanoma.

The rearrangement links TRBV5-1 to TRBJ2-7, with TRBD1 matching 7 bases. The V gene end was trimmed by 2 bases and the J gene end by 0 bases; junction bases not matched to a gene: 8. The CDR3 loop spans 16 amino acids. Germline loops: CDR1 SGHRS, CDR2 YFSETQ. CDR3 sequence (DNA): TGCGCCAGCAGCTTACTTAACAGGGGTAGCTCCTACGAGCAGTACTTC. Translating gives CASSLLNRGSSYEQYF.

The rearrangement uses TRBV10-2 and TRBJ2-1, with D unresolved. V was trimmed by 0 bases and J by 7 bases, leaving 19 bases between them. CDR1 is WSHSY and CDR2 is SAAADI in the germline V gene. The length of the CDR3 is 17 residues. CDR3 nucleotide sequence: TGCGCCAGCAGTGAGTCTAGACTGGATCTTACCCTGAATGAGCAGTTCTTC. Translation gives CASSESRLDLTLNEQFF.

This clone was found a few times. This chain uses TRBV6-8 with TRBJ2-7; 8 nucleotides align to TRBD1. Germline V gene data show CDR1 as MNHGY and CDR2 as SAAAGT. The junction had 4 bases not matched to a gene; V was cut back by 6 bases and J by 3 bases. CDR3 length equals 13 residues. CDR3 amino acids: CASRGTGGYEQYF. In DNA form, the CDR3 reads TGTGCCAGCAGAGGAACAGGGGGCTACGAGCAGTACTTC.

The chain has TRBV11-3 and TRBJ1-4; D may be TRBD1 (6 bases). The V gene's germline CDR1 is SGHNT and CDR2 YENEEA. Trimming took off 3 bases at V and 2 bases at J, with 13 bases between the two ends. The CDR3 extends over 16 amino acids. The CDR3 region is CASSLGPDRTNEKLFF. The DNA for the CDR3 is TGTGCCAGCAGCTTGGGGCCCGACAGGACTAATGAAAAACTGTTTTTT.

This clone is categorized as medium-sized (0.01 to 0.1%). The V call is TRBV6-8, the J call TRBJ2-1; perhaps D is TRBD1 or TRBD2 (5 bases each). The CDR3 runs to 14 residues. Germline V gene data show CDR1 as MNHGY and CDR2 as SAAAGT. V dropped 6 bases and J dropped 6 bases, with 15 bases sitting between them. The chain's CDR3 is CASRSTWGSNEQFF. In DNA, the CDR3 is TGTGCCAGCAGGTCCACGTGGGGGAGCAATGAGCAGTTCTTC.

This CDR3 is CASSLGSGSGNTIYF. The CDR3, as DNA: TGTGCCAGCAGTTTAGGATCGGGGTCTGGAAACACCATATATTTT. The chain has TRBV28 and TRBJ1-3; D unclear. CDR1 and CDR2 (germline): MDHEN, SYDVKM. Trimming cost V 2 bases and J 1 base, with 9 bases left between them. The CDR3 sequence is 15 residues long.

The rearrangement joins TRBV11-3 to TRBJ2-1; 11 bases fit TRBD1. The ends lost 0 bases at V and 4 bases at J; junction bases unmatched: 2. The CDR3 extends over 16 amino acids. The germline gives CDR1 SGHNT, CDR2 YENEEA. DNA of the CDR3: TGTGCCAGCAGCTTAGATGGACAGGGGGCTTACAATGAGCAGTTCTTC. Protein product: CASSLDGQGAYNEQFF. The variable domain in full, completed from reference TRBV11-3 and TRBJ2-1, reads EAGVVQSPRYKIIEKKQPVAFWCNPISGHNTLYWYLQNLGQGPELLIRYENEEAVDDSQLPKDRFSAERLKGVDSTLKIQPAELGDSAVYLCASSLDGQGAYNEQFFGPGTRLTVL.

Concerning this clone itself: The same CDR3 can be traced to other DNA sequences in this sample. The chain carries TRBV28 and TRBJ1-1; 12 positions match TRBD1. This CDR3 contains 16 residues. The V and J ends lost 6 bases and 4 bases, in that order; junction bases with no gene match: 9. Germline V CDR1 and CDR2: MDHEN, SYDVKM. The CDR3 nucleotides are TGTGCCAGCAGCCCGGGACAGGGGGCGTGGGGCACTGAAGCTTTCTTT. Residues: CASSPGQGAWGTEAFF.

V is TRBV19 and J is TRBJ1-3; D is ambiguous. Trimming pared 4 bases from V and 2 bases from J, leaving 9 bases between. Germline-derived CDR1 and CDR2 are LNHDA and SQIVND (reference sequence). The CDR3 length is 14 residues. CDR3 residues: CASSTPEAGNTIYF. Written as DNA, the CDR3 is TGTGCCAGTAGTACCCCGGAAGCTGGAAACACCATATATTTT.

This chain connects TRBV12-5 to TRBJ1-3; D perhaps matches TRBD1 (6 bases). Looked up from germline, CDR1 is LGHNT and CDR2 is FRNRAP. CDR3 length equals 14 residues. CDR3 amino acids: CASRGRGSGNTIYF. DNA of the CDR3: TGTGCCAGCCGGGGGCGCGGCTCTGGAAACACCATATATTTT. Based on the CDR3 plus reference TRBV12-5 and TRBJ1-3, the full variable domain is DARVTQTPRHKVTEMGQEVTMRCQPILGHNTVFWYRQTMMQGLELLAYFRNRAPLDDSGMPKDRFSAEMPDATLATLKIQPSEPRDSAVYFCASRGRGSGNTIYFGEGSWLTVV.

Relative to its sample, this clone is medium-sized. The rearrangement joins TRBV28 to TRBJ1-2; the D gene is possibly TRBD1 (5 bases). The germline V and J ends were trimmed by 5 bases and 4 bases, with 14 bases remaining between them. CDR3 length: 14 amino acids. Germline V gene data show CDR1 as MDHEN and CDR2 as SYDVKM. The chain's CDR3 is CASSASGGTYGYTF. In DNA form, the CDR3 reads TGTGCCAGCAGTGCCAGTGGAGGGACCTATGGCTACACCTTC.

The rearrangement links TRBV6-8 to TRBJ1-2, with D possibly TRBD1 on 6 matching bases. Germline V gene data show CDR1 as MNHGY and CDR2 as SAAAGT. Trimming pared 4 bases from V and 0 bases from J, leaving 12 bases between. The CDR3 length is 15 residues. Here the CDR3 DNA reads TGTGCCAGCAGTTCGGGGGCAGGGACTAACTATGGCTACACCTTC. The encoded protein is CASSSGAGTNYGYTF.

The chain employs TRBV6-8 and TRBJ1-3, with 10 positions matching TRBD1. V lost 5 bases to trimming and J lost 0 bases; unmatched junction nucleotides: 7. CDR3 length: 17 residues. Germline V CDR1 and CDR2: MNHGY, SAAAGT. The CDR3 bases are TGTGCCAGCAGTGGGACGACAGGGGGCCTCTCTGGAAACACCATATATTTT. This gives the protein CASSGTTGGLSGNTIYF.

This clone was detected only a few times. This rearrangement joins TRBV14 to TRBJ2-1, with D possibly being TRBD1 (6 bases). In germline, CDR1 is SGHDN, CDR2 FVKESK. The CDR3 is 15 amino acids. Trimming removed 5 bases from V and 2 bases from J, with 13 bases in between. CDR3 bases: TGTGCCAGCAGCTTACAGGGTCCCCCCTACAATGAGCAGTTCTTC. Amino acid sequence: CASSLQGPPYNEQFF.

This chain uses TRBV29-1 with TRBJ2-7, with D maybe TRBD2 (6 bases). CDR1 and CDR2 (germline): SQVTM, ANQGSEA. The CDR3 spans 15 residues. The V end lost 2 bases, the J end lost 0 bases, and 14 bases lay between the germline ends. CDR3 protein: CSVEFLAGPSYEQYF. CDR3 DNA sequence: TGCAGCGTTGAATTTCTGGCGGGGCCCTCCTACGAGCAGTACTTC.

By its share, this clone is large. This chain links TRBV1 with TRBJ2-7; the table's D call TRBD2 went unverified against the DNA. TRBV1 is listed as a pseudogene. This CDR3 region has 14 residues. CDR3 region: CASSPRDDSYEQYF. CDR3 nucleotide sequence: TGCGCCAGCAGCCCGCGGGACGACTCCTACGAGCAGTACTTC.

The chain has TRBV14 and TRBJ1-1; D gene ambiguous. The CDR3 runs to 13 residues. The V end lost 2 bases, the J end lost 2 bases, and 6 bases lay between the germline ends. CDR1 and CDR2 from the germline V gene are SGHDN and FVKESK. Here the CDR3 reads CASSQTENTEAFF. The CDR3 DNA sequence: TGTGCCAGCAGCCAAACAGAAAACACTGAAGCTTTCTTT.

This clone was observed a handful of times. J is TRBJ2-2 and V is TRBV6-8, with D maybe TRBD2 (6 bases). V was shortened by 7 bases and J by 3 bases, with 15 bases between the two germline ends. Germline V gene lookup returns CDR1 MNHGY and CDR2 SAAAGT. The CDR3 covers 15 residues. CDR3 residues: CASKNPGEHTGELFF. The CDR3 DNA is TGTGCCAGCAAGAACCCGGGAGAGCACACCGGGGAGCTGTTTTTT.

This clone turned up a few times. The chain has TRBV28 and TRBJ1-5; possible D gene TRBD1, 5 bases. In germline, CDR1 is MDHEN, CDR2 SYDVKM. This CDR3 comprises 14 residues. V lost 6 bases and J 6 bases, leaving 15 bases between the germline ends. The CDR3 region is CASRSQGLGQPQHF. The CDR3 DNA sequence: TGTGCCAGCAGGTCTCAGGGTTTAGGTCAGCCCCAGCATTTT.

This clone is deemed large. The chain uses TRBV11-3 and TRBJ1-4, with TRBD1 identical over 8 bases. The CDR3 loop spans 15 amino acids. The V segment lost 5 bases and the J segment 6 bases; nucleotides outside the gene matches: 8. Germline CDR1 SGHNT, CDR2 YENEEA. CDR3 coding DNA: TGTGCCAGCAGCCCCAAGGACAGGGATTATGAAAAACTGTTTTTT. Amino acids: CASSPKDRDYEKLFF.